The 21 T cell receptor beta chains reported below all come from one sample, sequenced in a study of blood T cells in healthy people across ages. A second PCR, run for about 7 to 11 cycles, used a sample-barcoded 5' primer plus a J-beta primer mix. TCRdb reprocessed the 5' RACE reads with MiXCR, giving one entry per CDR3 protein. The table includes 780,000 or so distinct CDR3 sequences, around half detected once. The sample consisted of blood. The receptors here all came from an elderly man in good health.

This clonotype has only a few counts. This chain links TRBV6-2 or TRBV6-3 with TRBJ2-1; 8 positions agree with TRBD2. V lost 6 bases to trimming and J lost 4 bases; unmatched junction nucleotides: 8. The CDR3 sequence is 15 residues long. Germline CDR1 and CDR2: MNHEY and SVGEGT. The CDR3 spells CASSSTSGGYNEQFF. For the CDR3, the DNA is TGTGCCAGCAGCTCAACTAGCGGAGGGTACAATGAGCAGTTCTTC.

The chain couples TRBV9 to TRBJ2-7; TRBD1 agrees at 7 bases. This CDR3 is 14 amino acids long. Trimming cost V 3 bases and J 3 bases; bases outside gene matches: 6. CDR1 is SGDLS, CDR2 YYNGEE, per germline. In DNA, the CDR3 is TGTGCCAGCAGCGGGACAGGTGGTCACTACGAGCAGTACTTC. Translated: CASSGTGGHYEQYF. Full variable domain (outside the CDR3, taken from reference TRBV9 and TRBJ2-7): DSGVTQTPKHLITATGQRVTLRCSPRSGDLSVYWYQQSLDQGLQFLIQYYNGEERAKGNILERFSAQQFPDLHSELNLSSLELGDSALYFCASSGTGGHYEQYFGPGTRLTVT.

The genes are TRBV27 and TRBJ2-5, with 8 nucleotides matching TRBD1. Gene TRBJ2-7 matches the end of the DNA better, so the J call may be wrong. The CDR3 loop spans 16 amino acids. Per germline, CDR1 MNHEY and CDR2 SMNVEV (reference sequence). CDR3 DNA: TGTGCCAGCAGTTCTATTACACGGGACAGGAGGGGCGAGCAGTACTTC. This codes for CASSSITRDRRGEQYF.

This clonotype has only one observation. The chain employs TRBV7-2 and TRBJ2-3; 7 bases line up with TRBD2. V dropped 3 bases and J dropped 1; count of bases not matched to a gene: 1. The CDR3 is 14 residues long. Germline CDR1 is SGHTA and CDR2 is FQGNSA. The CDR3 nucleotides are TGTGCCAGCAGCTTGACTAGCCGCACAGATACGCAGTATTTT. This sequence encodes CASSLTSRTDTQYF.

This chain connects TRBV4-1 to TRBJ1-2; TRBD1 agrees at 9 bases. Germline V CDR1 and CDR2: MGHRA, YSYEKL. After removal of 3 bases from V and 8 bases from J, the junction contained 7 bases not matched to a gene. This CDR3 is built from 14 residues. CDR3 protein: CASSQATGGSGYTF. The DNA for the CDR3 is TGCGCCAGCAGCCAGGCAACAGGGGGCAGCGGCTACACCTTC.

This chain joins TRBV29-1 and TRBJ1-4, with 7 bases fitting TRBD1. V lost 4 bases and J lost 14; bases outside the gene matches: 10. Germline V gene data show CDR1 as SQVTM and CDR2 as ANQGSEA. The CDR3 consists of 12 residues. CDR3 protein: CSVGGRRQGLFF. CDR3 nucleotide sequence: TGCAGCGTTGGGGGCCGCCGACAGGGTCTGTTTTTT.

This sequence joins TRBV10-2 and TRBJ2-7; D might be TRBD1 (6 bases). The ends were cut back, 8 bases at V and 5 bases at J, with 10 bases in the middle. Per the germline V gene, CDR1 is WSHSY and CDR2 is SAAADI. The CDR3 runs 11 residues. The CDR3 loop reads CASQNRDEQYF. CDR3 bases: TGCGCCAGCCAAAACAGGGACGAGCAGTACTTC.

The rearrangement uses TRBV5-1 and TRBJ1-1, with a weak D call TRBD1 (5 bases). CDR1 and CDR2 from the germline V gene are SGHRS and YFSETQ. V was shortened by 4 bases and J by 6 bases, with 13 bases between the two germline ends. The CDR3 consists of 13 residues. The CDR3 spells CASSQGPMAEAFF. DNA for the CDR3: TGCGCCAGCAGCCAGGGACCGATGGCTGAAGCTTTCTTT. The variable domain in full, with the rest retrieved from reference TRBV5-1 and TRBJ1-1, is KAGVTQTPRYLIKTRGQQVTLSCSPISGHRSVSWYQQTPGQGLQFLFEYFSETQRNKGNFPGRFSGRQFSNSRSEMNVSTLELGDSALYLCASSQGPMAEAFFGQGTRLTVV.

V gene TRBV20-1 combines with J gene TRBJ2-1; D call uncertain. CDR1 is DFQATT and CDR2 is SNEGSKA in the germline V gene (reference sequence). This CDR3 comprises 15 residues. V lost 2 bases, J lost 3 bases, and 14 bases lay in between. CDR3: CSARSPDPLYNEQFF. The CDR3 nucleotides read TGCAGTGCTAGAAGTCCAGATCCCCTCTACAATGAGCAGTTCTTC.

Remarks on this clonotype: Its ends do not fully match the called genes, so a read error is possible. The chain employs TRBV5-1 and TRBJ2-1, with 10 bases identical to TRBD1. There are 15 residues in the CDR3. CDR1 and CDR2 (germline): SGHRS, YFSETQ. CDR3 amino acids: CAGSSPGQGTNEQFF. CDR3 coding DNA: TGCGCCGGCAGCTCGCCGGGACAGGGGACCAATGAGCAGTTCTTC.

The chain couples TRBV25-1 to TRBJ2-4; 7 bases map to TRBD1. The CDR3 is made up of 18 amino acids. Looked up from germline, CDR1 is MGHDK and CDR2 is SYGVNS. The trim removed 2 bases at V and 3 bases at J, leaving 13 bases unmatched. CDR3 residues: CASSESGRGPSGKNIQYF. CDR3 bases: TGTGCCAGCAGTGAAAGTGGAAGGGGGCCATCTGGCAAAAACATTCAGTACTTC.

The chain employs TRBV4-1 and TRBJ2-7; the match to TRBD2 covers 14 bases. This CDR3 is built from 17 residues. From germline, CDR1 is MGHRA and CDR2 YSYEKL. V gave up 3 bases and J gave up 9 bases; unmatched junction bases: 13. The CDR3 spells CASSHLGSGTSGSRQYF. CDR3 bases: TGCGCCAGCAGCCACCTCGGGTCCGGGACTAGCGGGAGTAGGCAGTACTTC.

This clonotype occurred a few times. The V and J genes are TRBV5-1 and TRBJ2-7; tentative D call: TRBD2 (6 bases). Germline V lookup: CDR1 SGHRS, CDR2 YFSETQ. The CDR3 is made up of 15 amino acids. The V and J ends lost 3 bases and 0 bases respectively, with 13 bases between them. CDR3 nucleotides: TGCGCCAGCAGCTCAATCCGGGACTCCTCCTACGAGCAGTACTTC. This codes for CASSSIRDSSYEQYF.

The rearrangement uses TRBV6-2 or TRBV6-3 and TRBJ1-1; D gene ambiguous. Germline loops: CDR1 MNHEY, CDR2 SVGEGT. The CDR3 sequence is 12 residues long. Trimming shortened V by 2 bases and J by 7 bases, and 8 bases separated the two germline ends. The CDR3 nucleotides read TGTGCCAGCAGTTACCCAGCCTATGAAGCTTTCTTT. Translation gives CASSYPAYEAFF.

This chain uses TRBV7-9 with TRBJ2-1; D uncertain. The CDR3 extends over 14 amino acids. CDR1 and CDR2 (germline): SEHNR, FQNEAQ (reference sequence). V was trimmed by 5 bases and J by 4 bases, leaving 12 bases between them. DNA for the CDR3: TGTGCCAGCAGCCAAAGCAAGGGATACAATGAGCAGTTCTTC. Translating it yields CASSQSKGYNEQFF.

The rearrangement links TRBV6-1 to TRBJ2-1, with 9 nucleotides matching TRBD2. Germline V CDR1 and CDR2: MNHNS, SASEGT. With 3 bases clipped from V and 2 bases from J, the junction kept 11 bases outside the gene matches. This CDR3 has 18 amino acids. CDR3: CASSEAFGLARPYNEQFF. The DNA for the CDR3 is TGTGCCAGCAGTGAGGCCTTCGGACTAGCGAGACCCTACAATGAGCAGTTCTTC.

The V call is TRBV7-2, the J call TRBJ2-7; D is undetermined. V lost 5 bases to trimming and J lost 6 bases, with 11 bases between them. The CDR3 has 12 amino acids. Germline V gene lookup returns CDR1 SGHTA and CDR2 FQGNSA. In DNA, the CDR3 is TGTGCCAGCAGCACATATTTTGGCGAGCAGTACTTC. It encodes CASSTYFGEQYF.

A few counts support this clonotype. This CDR3 reads CASSVQGEKLFF. The DNA of the CDR3 is TGTGCCAGCAGTGTACAGGGGGAAAAACTGTTTTTT. This sequence joins TRBV28 and TRBJ1-4, with TRBD1 identical over 7 bases. The V gene end was trimmed by 5 bases and the J gene end by 8 bases; junction bases not matched to a gene: 2. The CDR3 is 12 residues long. In germline, CDR1 is MDHEN, CDR2 SYDVKM.

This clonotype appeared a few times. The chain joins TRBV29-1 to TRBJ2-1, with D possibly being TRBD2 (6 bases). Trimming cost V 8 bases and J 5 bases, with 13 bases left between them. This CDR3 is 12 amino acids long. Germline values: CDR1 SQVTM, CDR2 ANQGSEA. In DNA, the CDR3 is TGCAGCCCCGTGTGGGGGGACAATGAGCAGTTCTTC. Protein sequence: CSPVWGDNEQFF.

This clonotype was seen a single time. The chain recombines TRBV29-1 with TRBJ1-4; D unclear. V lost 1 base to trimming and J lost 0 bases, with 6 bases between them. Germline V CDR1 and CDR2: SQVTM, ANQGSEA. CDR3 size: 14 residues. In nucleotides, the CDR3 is TGCAGCGTTGAAGGTTTAGCAACTAATGAAAAACTGTTTTTT. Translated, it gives CSVEGLATNEKLFF. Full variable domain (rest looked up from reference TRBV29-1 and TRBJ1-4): SAVISQKPSRDICQRGTSLTIQCQVDSQVTMMFWYRQQPGQSLTLIATANQGSEATYESGFVIDKFPISRPNLTFSTLTVSNMSPEDSSIYLCSVEGLATNEKLFFGSGTQLSVL.

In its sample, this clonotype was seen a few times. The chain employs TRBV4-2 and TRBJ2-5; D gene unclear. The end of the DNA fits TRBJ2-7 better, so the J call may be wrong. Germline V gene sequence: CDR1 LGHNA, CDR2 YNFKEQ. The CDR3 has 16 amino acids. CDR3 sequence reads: CASSHPGGGYSYEQYF. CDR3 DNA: TGTGCCAGCAGCCACCCCGGCGGCGGCTATTCCTACGAGCAGTACTTC.